This T cell receptor beta chain was documented in a study of shared clonotypes between healthy human individuals. The study, taken as a whole, reports: Rarefaction exposed incomplete sorted-subset sequencing despite large depth. Non-shared clonotypes had lower generation probabilities than clonotypes shared by all four sorted-subset donors.

In the source study's methods: ImmunoSEQ supplied junction-only sequences lacking quality scores, so filtering was different. Sequencing used immunoSEQ multiplex PCR; TCRdb keeps in-frame clones, though not all of them. V, J and clone size are those of that table, while D and trimming were read from the DNA. The sample lists approximately 1,500,000 clones, over 95% occurring once. From germline, CDR1 is KGHSH and CDR2 LQKENI. The CDR3 length is 16 residues. Unmatched junction bases numbered 10, after V lost 3 bases and J lost 3 bases. On this clone itself: Its target is not known.

CD45RA-negative memory and CD45RA+ naive subsets were split from the CD4+ cells. The chain joins TRBV18 to TRBJ2-7, with 8 bases fitting TRBD1. This receptor was taken from a man younger than 45 in good health. Sequenced: naive CD4+ T cells sorted from blood. Specified subset: CD45RA+ positively selected. The CDR3 DNA follows: TGTGCCAGCTCACCCGAACTACCGGACAGGGACTACGAGCAGTACTTC. Translation gives CASSPELPDRDYEQYF. Full variable domain (outside the CDR3, taken from reference TRBV18 and TRBJ2-7): NAGVMQNPRHLVRRRGQEARLRCSPMKGHSHVYWYRQLPEEGLKFMVYLQKENIIDESGMPKERFSAEFPKEGPSILRIQQVVRGDSAAYFCASSPELPDRDYEQYFGPGTRLTVT.